The sequence of this T cell receptor (beta chain) was determined in a study of T cells in women clearing cervical HPV infection (dated by TCRdb to the late 2010s). For the wider study: The cases were about two dozen women with histologically confirmed HPV16-related CIN3 or worse, and 2 of those women had invasive cancers. The approximately 23 controls were women who cleared a single incident HPV16 infection within 12 months without developing precancer or cancer. Blood from cases was collected at the visit at which the lesion was first identified, whereas blood from controls was collected once infection was no longer detected. Among cases, blood sampling came a median of approximately 150 days after lesion detection, with an interquartile range of about 90 to 220 days. Since HLA typing was available for only a few women, HLA type could not be ruled out as a confounder. The exploratory proof-of-principle case-control study was nested within the Guanacaste HPV Natural History Study in Costa Rica and compared TCR repertoires across cervical HPV16 outcomes. Cases and controls were matched on age within five years and on year of sample collection. Cases had a median age of approximately 35 years compared with 37 to 45 for controls, and baseline characteristics showed no significant differences between the groups. The parent cohort enrolled about 10,000 women aged 18 or older in Guanacaste, Costa Rica, during about 1992 to 1994 and followed them for more than 6 years. As quality controls, five blinded duplicates were added to each group, bringing the total to 60 or so samples made up of roughly 50 participants and approximately 10 replicates. What the authors observed across the whole study: Random forest classifiers combining richness and V gene abundances distinguished cases from controls with an estimated AUC of about 0.79. Because the number of T cells per sample was unknown, the richness differences could reflect varying T-cell content rather than repertoire biology. Cases had lower TRBV6-7 relative abundance than controls (approximately 0.1% versus 0.16%; Bonferroni P = 0.0008). TCR repertoire richness was significantly higher in CIN3+ cases than in controls across sequencing depths, while evenness did not differ. Because of the cross-sectional design, the study could not determine whether the associations came before infection or resulted from infection, and neither effector/memory subsets nor HPV-specific T cells were isolated.

Every participant had a single incident cervical HPV16 infection, and women with prevalent HPV16 infections were excluded. Cervical HPV DNA was detected with MY09/MY11 PCR, and genotyping was done by dot-blot hybridization. Roughly 16 mL of heparinized blood were centrifuged, and the buffy coat was split into aliquots, frozen at -30 degrees C, and then kept at -80 degrees C. QIAGEN kits were used to extract genomic DNA from the buffy coat specimens. Using the immunoSEQ assay, multiplex PCR amplified TCR beta CDR3 regions from an average of approximately 1,200 ng of genomic DNA per sample. The assay corrected primer bias using a complete synthetic TCR repertoire to establish an amplification baseline. The amplicons were sequenced using the Illumina platform. In the source study's methods: Sequences were error-corrected by clustering with frequency ratios and a modified nearest-neighbor algorithm and were then analyzed in the immunoSEQ Analyzer with IMGT gene definitions. At each rarefaction depth, TCR richness and evenness were averaged across 20 rarefaction repeats, and samples with fewer sequences than that depth were excluded. Wilcoxon rank sum tests with FDR correction were used to compare relative abundances of V, D and J genes between the groups. In the blinded duplicates, the intraclass correlation was over 95% for TCR richness and averaged about 73% across 55 to 75 gene segments. The clones in this table, taken by TCRdb from immuneACCESS, are in-frame only. Not every clone is retained; where verified, under half of the shortfall comes from an unresolved V gene, and the cause of the rest is unknown. That table gives V, J and clone size, and the DNA gave D and trimming. The table for this sample lists about 48,000 clones. The top ten clonotypes cover about 1.5% of the sample.

Spanning cysteine to phenylalanine, the CDR3 consists of 14 amino acids. The DNA covers only part of the CDR3, 33 bases in frame from base 1. V gives up 0 bases and J gives up 6 bases, and the segment between their germline ends measures 11 bases. The germline V gene sets CDR1 to LGHNA and CDR2 to YNFKEQ. Comment on this clone: Its binding antigen is unknown. The DNA ends 3 residues before the CDR3 does, and the rest of the CDR3 is filled in from the germline J gene.

The sequence derives from a woman aged 18 to 75 with a cervical HPV16 infection that either progressed to CIN3+ or cleared (not recorded which). Sequences were obtained from blood buffy coat. The receptor chain draws on TRBV4-2 and TRBJ1-1; no D gene is confidently identified. CDR3 DNA (partial): TGTGCCAGCAGCCAAGATATTCGGGTCTCTGAA. This codes for CASSQDIRVSE. The entire CDR3 sequence reads CASSQDIRVSEAFF.